This T cell receptor beta chain was captured in a study of cytomegalovirus exposure and HLA in healthy donors. Some clones are missing from TCRdb's copy, which holds only in-frame ones; the method was immunoSEQ multiplex PCR. Found here are about 110,000 clones, approximately 85% of them singletons; the top ten hold roughly 3%. The CDR3 totals 14 residues. In germline, CDR1 is SGDLS, CDR2 YYNGEE. Trimming removed 4 bases from V and 0 bases from J; junction bases left unmatched: 4. In its sample, this clone was seen once. J is TRBJ2-7 and V is TRBV9, with 7 bases lining up with TRBD2. The sequenced sample consisted of PBMCs. This clonotype was sampled from a woman in her late teens or twenties in good health and CMV-seronegative. The CDR3 loop is CASSLGGSSYEQYF. The CDR3 DNA is TGTGCCAGCAGCCTCGGGGGGAGCTCCTACGAGCAGTACTTC.